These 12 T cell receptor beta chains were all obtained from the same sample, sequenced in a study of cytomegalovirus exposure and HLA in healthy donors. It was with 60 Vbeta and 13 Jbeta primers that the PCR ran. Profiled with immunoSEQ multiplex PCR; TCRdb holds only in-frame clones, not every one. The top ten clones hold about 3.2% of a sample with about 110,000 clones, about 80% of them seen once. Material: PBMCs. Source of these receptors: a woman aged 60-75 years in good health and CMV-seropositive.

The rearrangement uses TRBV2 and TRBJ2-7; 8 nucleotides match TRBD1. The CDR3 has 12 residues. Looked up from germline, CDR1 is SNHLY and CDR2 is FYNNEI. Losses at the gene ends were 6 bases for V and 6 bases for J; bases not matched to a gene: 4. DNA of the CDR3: TGTGCCAGCAGAGGACAGGGAGTCGAGCAGTACTTC. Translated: CASRGQGVEQYF. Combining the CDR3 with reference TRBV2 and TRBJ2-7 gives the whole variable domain EPEVTQTPSHQVTQMGQEVILRCVPISNHLYFYWYRQILGQKVEFLVSFYNNEISEKSEIFDDQFSVERPDGSNFTLKIRSTKLEDSAMYFCASRGQGVEQYFGPGTRLTVT.

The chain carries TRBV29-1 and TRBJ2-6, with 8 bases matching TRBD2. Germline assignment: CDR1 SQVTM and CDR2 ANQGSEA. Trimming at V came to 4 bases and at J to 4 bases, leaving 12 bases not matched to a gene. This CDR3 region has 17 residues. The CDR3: CSVVSGGPTSGANVLTF. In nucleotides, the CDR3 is TGCAGCGTTGTGTCGGGAGGGCCAACTTCAGGGGCCAACGTCCTGACTTTC.

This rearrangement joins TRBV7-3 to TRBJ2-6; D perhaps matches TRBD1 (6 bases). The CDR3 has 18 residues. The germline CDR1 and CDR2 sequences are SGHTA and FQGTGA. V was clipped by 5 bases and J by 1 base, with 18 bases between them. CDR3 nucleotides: TGTGCCAGCAGCCCCCAAATACAGGGTTCTTCTGGGGCCAACGTCCTGACTTTC. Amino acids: CASSPQIQGSSGANVLTF.

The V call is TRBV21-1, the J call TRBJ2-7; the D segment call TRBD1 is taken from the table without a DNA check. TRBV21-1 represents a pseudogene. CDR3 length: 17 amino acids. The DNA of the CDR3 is TGTGCCAGCAGCAAAGGTGGACGGGACAAGAGCTCCTACGAGCAGTACTTC. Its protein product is CASSKGGRDKSSYEQYF.

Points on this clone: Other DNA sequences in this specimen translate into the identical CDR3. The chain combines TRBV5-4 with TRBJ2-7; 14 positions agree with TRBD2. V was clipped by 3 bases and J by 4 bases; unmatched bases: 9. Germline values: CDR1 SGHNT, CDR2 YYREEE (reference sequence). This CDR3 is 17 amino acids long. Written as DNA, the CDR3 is TGTGCCAGCAGCTCTCCGGGACTAGCGGGGGCGGCATACGAGCAGTACTTC. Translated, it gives CASSSPGLAGAAYEQYF.

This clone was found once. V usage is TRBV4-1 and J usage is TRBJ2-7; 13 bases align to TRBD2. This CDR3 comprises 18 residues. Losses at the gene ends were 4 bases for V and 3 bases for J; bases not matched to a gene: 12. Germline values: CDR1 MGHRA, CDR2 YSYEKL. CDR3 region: CASSLAPGTSGNSYEQYF. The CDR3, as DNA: TGCGCCAGCAGCCTAGCTCCCGGGACTAGCGGGAATAGCTACGAGCAGTACTTC.

The CDR3 region is CASSVSLARDTQYF. The CDR3 nucleotides are TGCGCCAGCAGCGTAAGTCTAGCCAGGGATACGCAGTATTTT. This chain uses TRBV4-1 with TRBJ2-3; perhaps TRBD2 as D (5 bases). Per germline, CDR1 MGHRA and CDR2 YSYEKL. V was cut by 5 bases and J by 6 bases, with 15 bases left in between. The CDR3 is 14 residues long.

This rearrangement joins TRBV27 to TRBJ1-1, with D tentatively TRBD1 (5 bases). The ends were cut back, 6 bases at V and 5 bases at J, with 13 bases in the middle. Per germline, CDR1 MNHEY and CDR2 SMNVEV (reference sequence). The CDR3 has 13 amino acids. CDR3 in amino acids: CASRDGRATEAFF. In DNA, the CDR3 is TGTGCCAGCAGGGATGGCAGGGCTACTGAAGCTTTCTTT.

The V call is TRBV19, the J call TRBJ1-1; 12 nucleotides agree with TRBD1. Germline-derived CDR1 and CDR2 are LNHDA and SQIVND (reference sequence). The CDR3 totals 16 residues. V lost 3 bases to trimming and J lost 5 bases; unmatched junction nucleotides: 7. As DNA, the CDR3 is TGTGCCAGTAGTATCGGGGGACAGGGGGCTTTTACTGAAGCTTTCTTT. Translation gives CASSIGGQGAFTEAFF. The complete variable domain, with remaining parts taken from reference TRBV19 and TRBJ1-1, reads DGGITQSPKYLFRKEGQNVTLSCEQNLNHDAMYWYRQDPGQGLRLIYYSQIVNDFQKGDIAEGYSVSREKKESFPLTVTSAQKNPTAFYLCASSIGGQGAFTEAFFGQGTRLTVV.

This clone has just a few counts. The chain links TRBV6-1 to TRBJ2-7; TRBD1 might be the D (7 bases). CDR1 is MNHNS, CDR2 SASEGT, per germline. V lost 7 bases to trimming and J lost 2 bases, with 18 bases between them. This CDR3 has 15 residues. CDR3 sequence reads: CASTRQGGQAYEQYF. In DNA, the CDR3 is TGTGCCAGCACCCGCCAGGGGGGACAAGCCTACGAGCAGTACTTC.

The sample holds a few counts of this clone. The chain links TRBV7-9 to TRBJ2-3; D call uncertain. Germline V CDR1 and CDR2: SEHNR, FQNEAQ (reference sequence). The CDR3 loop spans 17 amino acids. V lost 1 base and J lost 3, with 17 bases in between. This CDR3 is CASSLEGLEPPTDTQYF. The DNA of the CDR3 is TGTGCCAGCAGCTTAGAAGGTCTAGAGCCCCCGACAGATACGCAGTATTTT.

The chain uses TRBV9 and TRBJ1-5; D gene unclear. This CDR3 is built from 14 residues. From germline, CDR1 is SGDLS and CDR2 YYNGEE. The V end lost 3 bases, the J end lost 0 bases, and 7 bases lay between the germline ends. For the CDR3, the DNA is TGTGCCAGCAGCGCTAAGCCTAGCAATCAGCCCCAGCATTTT. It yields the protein CASSAKPSNQPQHF.